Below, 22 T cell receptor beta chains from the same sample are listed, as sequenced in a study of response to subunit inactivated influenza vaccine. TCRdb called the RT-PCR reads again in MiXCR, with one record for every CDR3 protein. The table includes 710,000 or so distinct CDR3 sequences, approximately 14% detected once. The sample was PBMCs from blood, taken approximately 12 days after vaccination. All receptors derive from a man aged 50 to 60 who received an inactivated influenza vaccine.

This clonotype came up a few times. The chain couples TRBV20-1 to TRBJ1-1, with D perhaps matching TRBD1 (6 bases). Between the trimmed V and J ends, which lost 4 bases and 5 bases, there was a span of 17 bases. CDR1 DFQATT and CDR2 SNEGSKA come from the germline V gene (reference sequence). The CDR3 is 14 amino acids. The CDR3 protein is CSATPRGRSTEAFF. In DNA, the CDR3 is TGCAGTGCTACCCCCCGGGGGCGCTCTACTGAAGCTTTCTTT.

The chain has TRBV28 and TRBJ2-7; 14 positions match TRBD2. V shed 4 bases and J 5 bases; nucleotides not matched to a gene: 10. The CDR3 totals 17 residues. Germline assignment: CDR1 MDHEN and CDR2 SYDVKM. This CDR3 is CASSSPDWTSGGHEQYF. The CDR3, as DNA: TGTGCCAGCAGTTCTCCAGATTGGACTAGCGGGGGGCACGAGCAGTACTTC.

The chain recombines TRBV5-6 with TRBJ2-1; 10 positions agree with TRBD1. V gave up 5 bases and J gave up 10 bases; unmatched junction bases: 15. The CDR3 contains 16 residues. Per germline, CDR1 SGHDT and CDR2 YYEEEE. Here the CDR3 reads CASSSLPGQGRVEQFF. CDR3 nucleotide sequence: TGTGCCAGCAGTTCATTACCGGGACAGGGGCGTGTAGAGCAGTTCTTC.

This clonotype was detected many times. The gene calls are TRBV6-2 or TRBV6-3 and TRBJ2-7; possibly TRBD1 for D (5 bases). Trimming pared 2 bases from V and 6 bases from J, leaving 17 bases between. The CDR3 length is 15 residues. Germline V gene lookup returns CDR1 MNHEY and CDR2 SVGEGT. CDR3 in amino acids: CASSYTLGWGSEQYF. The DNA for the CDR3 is TGTGCCAGCAGTTACACCCTGGGATGGGGCTCCGAGCAGTACTTC.

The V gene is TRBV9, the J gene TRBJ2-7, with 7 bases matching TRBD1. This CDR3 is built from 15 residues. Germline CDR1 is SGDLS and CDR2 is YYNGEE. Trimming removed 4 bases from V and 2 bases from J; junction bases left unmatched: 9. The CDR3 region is CASSSGGSPAYEQYF. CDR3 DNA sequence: TGTGCCAGCAGCTCAGGGGGTAGCCCTGCCTACGAGCAGTACTTC.

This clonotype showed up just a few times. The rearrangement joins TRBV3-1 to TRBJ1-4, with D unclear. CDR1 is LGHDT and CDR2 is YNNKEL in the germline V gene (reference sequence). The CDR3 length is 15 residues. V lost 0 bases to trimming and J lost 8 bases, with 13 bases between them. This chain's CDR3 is CASSQETGLREKLFF. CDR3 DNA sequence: TGTGCCAGCAGCCAAGAAACCGGACTTAGGGAAAAACTGTTTTTT.

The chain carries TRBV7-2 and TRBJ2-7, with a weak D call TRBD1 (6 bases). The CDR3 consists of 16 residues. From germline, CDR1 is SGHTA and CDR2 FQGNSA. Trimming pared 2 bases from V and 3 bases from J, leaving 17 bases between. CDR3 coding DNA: TGTGCCAGCAGCTTAAGGGACACCCAACAATTCTACGAGCAGTACTTC. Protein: CASSLRDTQQFYEQYF.

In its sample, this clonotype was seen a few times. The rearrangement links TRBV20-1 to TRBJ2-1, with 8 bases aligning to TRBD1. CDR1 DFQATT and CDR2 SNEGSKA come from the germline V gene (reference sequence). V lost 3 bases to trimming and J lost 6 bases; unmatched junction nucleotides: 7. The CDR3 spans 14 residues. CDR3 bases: TGCAGTGCTAGTCTGGGACAGGCCCGCAATGAGCAGTTCTTC. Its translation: CSASLGQARNEQFF.

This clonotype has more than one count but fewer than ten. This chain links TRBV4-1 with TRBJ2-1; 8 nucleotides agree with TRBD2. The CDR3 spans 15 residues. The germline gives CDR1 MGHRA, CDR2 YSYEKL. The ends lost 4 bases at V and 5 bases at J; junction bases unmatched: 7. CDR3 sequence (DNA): TGCGCCAGCAGCCGCGCCGGGACTAGGAACAATGAGCAGTTCTTC. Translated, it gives CASSRAGTRNNEQFF.

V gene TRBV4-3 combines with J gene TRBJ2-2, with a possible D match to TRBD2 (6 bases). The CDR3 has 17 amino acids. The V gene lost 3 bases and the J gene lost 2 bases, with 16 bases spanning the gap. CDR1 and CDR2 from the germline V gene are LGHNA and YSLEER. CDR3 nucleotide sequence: TGCGCCAGCAGCCATTTTCTAGCGATCCTAAACACCGGGGAGCTGTTTTTT. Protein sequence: CASSHFLAILNTGELFF.

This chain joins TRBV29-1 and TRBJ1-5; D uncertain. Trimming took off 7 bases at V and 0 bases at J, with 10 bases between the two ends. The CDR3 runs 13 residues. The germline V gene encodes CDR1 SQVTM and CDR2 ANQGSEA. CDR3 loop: CSATVTSNQPQHF. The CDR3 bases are TGCAGCGCCACAGTTACTAGCAATCAGCCCCAGCATTTT. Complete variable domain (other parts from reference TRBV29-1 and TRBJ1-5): SAVISQKPSRDICQRGTSLTIQCQVDSQVTMMFWYRQQPGQSLTLIATANQGSEATYESGFVIDKFPISRPNLTFSTLTVSNMSPEDSSIYLCSATVTSNQPQHFGDGTRLSIL.

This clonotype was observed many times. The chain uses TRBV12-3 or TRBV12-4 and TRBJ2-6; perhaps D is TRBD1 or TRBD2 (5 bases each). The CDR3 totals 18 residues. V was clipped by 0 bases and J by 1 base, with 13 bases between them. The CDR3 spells CASSLAGPLPSGANVLTF. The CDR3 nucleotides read TGTGCCAGCAGTTTAGCGGGACCCTTACCATCTGGGGCCAACGTCCTGACTTTC.

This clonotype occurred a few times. The CDR3, as DNA: TGTGCCAGCAGCTTACGGGAGCGCCACGAGCAGTACTTC. Its translation is CASSLRERHEQYF. The chain recombines TRBV11-2 with TRBJ2-7; the D gene is possibly TRBD2 (6 bases). CDR3 length equals 13 residues. Deletions cut 2 bases from V and 5 bases from J, with 10 bases between. Germline V CDR1 and CDR2: SGHAT, FQNNGV.

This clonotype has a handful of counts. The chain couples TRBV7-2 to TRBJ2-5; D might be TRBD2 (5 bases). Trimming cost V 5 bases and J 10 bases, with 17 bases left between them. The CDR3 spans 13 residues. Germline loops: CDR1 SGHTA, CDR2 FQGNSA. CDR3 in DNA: TGTGCCAGCAGCCCAGAGGTGGCTCGGGGCCAGTACTTC. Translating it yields CASSPEVARGQYF. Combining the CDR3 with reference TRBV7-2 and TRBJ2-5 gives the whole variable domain GAGVSQSPSNKVTEKGKDVELRCDPISGHTALYWYRQSLGQGLEFLIYFQGNSAPDKSGLPSDRFSAERTGGSVSTLTIQRTQQEDSAVYLCASSPEVARGQYFGPGTRLLVL.

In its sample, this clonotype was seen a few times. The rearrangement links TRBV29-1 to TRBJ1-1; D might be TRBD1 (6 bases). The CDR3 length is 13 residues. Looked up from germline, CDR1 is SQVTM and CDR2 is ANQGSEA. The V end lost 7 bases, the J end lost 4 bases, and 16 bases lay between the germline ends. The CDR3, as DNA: TGCAGCGCCGGGATGGGGGCAGGCACTGAAGCTTTCTTT. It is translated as CSAGMGAGTEAFF.

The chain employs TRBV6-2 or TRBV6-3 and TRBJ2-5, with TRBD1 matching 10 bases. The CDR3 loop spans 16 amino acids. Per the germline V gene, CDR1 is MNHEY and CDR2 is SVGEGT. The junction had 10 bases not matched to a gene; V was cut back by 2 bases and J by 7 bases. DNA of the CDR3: TGTGCCAGCAGTTACCAGGAGACAGGGGGCGATGGGACCCAGTACTTC. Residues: CASSYQETGGDGTQYF.

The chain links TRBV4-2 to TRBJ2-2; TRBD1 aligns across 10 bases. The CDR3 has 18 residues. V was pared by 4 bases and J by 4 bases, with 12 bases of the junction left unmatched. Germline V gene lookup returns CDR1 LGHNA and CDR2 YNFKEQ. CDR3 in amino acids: CASSPGQTGGVFTGELFF. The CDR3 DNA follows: TGTGCCAGCAGCCCTGGACAGACAGGGGGCGTCTTCACCGGGGAGCTGTTTTTT.

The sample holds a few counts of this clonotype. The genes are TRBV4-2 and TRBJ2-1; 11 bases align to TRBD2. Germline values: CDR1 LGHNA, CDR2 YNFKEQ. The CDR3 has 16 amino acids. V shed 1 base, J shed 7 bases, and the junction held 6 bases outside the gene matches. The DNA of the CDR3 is TGTGCCAGCAGCCAAGGCCTGATAGCGGGAGGGAATGAGCAGTTCTTC. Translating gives CASSQGLIAGGNEQFF.

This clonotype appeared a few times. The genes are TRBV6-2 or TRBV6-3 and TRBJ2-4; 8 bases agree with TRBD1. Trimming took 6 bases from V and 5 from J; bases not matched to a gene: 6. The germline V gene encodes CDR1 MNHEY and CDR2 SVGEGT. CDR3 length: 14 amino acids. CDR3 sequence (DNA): TGTGCCAGCAGAGCCGCAGGGGGCGAAAACATTCAGTACTTC. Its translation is CASRAAGGENIQYF.

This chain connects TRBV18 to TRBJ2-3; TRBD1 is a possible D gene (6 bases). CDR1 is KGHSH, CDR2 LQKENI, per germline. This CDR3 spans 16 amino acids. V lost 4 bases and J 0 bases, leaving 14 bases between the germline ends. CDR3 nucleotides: TGTGCCAGCTCACGACAGGCTCCTCCTAGCACAGATACGCAGTATTTT. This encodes CASSRQAPPSTDTQYF.

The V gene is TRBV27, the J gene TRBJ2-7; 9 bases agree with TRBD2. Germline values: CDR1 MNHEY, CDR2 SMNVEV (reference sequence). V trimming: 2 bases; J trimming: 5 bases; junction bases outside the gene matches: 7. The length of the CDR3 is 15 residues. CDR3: CASSLGLAGNNEQYF. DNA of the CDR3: TGTGCCAGCAGTTTAGGGCTAGCGGGAAATAACGAGCAGTACTTC.

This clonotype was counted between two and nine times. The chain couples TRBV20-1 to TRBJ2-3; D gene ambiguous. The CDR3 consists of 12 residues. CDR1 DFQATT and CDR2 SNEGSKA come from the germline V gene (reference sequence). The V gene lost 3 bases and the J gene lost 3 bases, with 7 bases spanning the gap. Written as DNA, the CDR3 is TGCAGTGCTAGTATGGGGACAGATACGCAGTATTTT. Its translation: CSASMGTDTQYF.